These 19 T cell receptor beta chains originate from one sample sequenced in a study of blood T cell repertoires in COVID-19. Data came from immunoSEQ multiplex PCR; TCRdb stores just in-frame clones and leaves some out. The data show a few hundred thousand clones, with roughly 87% seen just once and approximately 7.2% held by the top ten. The sample taken for sequencing was PBMCs or T cells enriched from blood (not recorded which). All receptors derive from a man aged 30 to 39 in a cohort exposed to, infected with or recovered from COVID-19 (not recorded which).

The chain links TRBV6-2 or TRBV6-3 to TRBJ1-6, with D uncertain. The germline V gene has CDR1 MNHEY and CDR2 SVGEGT. The CDR3 extends over 13 amino acids. Trimming removed 0 bases at V and 7 bases at J, with 4 bases between. The CDR3 region has the DNA TGTGCCAGCAGTTACTCTGAGAATTCACCCCTCCACTTT. This encodes CASSYSENSPLHF.

V is TRBV28 and J is TRBJ1-1, with D unclear. Trimming took off 6 bases at V and 4 bases at J, with 18 bases between the two ends. Germline V CDR1 and CDR2: MDHEN, SYDVKM. The CDR3 extends over 15 amino acids. CDR3 bases: TGTGCCAGCAGAACCCGGGAAGGCCTCTTCACTGAAGCTTTCTTT. This sequence encodes CASRTREGLFTEAFF.

The rearrangement uses TRBV5-1 and TRBJ1-3, with 7 positions matching TRBD1. Germline CDR1 and CDR2: SGHRS and YFSETQ. Trimming at V came to 4 bases and at J to 4 bases, leaving 2 bases not matched to a gene. The CDR3 has 13 residues. The CDR3 sequence is CASSTGQGNTIYF. In DNA form, the CDR3 reads TGCGCCAGCAGCACGGGACAGGGAAACACCATATATTTT.

The chain has TRBV4-3 and TRBJ2-7; TRBD1 matches 11 bases. This CDR3 contains 14 residues. Germline V lookup: CDR1 LGHNA, CDR2 YSLEER. Trimming removed 3 bases from V and 3 bases from J; junction bases left unmatched: 1. CDR3 amino acids: CASSQGQGVYEQYF. In DNA, the CDR3 is TGCGCCAGCAGCCAGGGACAGGGGGTCTACGAGCAGTACTTC.

This clone was seen repeatedly, ten times or more. The J gene is TRBJ2-7, the V gene TRBV6-5; 8 nucleotides match TRBD1. V lost 7 bases, J lost 6 bases, and 11 bases stayed unmatched. Germline CDR1 MNHEY, CDR2 SVGAGI. This CDR3 is 14 amino acids long. The CDR3 DNA reads TGTGCCAGCAAAGGACAGGGATACAAGAGCGAGCAGTACTTC. It yields the protein CASKGQGYKSEQYF.

The chain joins TRBV6-5 to TRBJ2-3; tentative D call: TRBD2 (5 bases). CDR3 length: 14 amino acids. Germline CDR1 MNHEY, CDR2 SVGAGI. V was clipped by 8 bases and J by 3 bases, with 15 bases between them. DNA of the CDR3: TGTGCCAGCCACACGGGCGGGCGAACAGATACGCAGTATTTT. Protein product: CASHTGGRTDTQYF.

The chain has TRBV3-1 (or the pseudogene TRBV3-2) and TRBJ2-7, with 13 bases identical to TRBD2. J lost 1 base, V lost 1 base, and 10 bases had no gene match. The V gene's germline CDR1 is LGHDT and CDR2 YNNKEL (reference sequence). The CDR3 spans 19 residues. The CDR3 here is CASSQVAGLAGARSYEQYF. CDR3 nucleotides: TGTGCCAGCAGCCAAGTCGCCGGACTAGCGGGAGCGCGGTCCTACGAGCAGTACTTC.

This clone was found once. The V gene is TRBV29-1, the J gene TRBJ1-1, with TRBD1 matching over 7 bases. The germline CDR1 and CDR2 sequences are SQVTM and ANQGSEA. Trimming at V came to 5 bases and at J to 1 base, leaving 7 bases not matched to a gene. The length of the CDR3 is 14 residues. The CDR3, as DNA: TGCAGCGTTCTCAAGGCAGGGGGGAACACTGAAGCTTTCTTT. Translation: CSVLKAGGNTEAFF. Looking up the rest from reference TRBV29-1 and TRBJ1-1 gives the full variable domain: SAVISQKPSRDICQRGTSLTIQCQVDSQVTMMFWYRQQPGQSLTLIATANQGSEATYESGFVIDKFPISRPNLTFSTLTVSNMSPEDSSIYLCSVLKAGGNTEAFFGQGTRLTVV.

This chain connects TRBV5-8 to TRBJ1-4, with unresolved D. Trimming stripped 1 base from V and 7 bases from J, with 14 bases between. From germline, CDR1 is SGHTS and CDR2 YDEGEE. The CDR3 totals 15 residues. The CDR3 sequence is CASSLSGRQSEKLFF. DNA of the CDR3: TGTGCCAGCAGCTTGTCGGGGAGGCAGAGTGAAAAACTGTTTTTT.

CDR3 loop: CASSLARLPSTDTQYF. The CDR3, as DNA: TGTGCCAGCAGCTTAGCGCGGCTGCCTAGCACAGATACGCAGTATTTT. The rearrangement joins TRBV7-8 to TRBJ2-3; D is unresolved. The length of the CDR3 is 16 residues. Per germline, CDR1 SGHVS and CDR2 FQNEAQ. V was cut by 0 bases and J by 0 bases, with 10 bases left in between.

V is TRBV18 and J is TRBJ1-1; 9 positions agree with TRBD1. The CDR3 covers 16 residues. With 3 bases clipped from V and 0 bases from J, the junction kept 5 bases outside the gene matches. CDR1 is KGHSH and CDR2 is LQKENI in the germline V gene. CDR3 nucleotide sequence: TGTGCCAGCTCACCCACCGGACAGGGGATGAACACTGAAGCTTTCTTT. Translating it yields CASSPTGQGMNTEAFF.

The chain joins TRBV7-8 to TRBJ1-5, with D perhaps matching TRBD1 (6 bases). Germline CDR1 SGHVS, CDR2 FQNEAQ. With 7 bases removed from V and 7 bases from J, the gap between germline ends came to 17 bases. The CDR3 is 14 residues long. The DNA for the CDR3 is TGTGCCAGCACCCTAGGGGGGGGAGGACAGCCCCAGCATTTT. Its protein is CASTLGGGGQPQHF.

This clone has more than one count but fewer than ten. V and J are TRBV2 and TRBJ1-1; D is perhaps TRBD1 (6 bases). CDR1 is SNHLY and CDR2 is FYNNEI in the germline V gene. V was clipped by 8 bases and J by 1 base, with 11 bases between them. CDR3 length: 13 residues. This chain's CDR3 is CASERTENTEAFF. The CDR3 region has the DNA TGTGCCAGCGAAAGGACAGAGAACACTGAAGCTTTCTTT.

The chain has TRBV2 and TRBJ2-7; 7 bases are shared with TRBD2. The length of the CDR3 is 14 residues. V lost 4 bases, J lost 1 base, and 4 bases stayed unmatched. Germline-derived CDR1 and CDR2 are SNHLY and FYNNEI. CDR3 in amino acids: CASSVERGSYEQYF. CDR3 nucleotides: TGTGCCAGCAGTGTGGAGCGGGGATCCTACGAGCAGTACTTC. The whole variable domain, remainder taken from reference TRBV2 and TRBJ2-7, is EPEVTQTPSHQVTQMGQEVILRCVPISNHLYFYWYRQILGQKVEFLVSFYNNEISEKSEIFDDQFSVERPDGSNFTLKIRSTKLEDSAMYFCASSVERGSYEQYFGPGTRLTVT.

CDR3 loop: CASSRRNVGRVFF. The CDR3 DNA sequence: TGTGCCAGCAGCCGAAGAAATGTCGGGAGGGTGTTTTTT. The chain carries TRBV7-9 and TRBJ1-4; D ambiguous. Germline CDR1 is SEHNR and CDR2 is FQNEAQ (reference sequence). The CDR3 has 13 residues. Trimming took 5 bases from V and 15 from J, leaving 19 bases between them.

The chain uses TRBV6-5 and TRBJ2-7; possible D gene TRBD2, 5 bases. The V end lost 11 bases, the J end lost 2 bases, and 16 bases lay between the germline ends. Germline-derived CDR1 and CDR2 are MNHEY and SVGAGI. The CDR3 has 13 amino acids. The CDR3 region is CAAGVPVAYEQYF. The CDR3 coding sequence is TGTGCCGCCGGGGTCCCGGTCGCCTACGAGCAGTACTTC.

The J gene is TRBJ1-1, the V gene TRBV27; 10 positions agree with TRBD1. Per germline, CDR1 MNHEY and CDR2 SMNVEV (reference sequence). CDR3 length: 16 residues. The ends lost 0 bases at V and 1 base at J; junction bases unmatched: 2. The CDR3 DNA follows: TGTGCCAGCAGTTTATCTCGGGACAGGGGGAACACTGAAGCTTTCTTT. This sequence encodes CASSLSRDRGNTEAFF.

The chain is built from TRBV6-4 and TRBJ2-1, with a weak D call TRBD1 (6 bases). The CDR3 is made up of 16 amino acids. Deletions cut 4 bases from V and 2 bases from J, with 15 bases between. Germline CDR1 reads MRHNA; CDR2 reads SNTAGT. The chain's CDR3 is CASSGSGTSAYNEQFF. The CDR3, as DNA: TGTGCCAGCAGTGGTTCCGGGACAAGCGCCTACAATGAGCAGTTCTTC.

This clone was counted a single time. The rearrangement links TRBV5-1 to TRBJ2-7, with D maybe TRBD1 (6 bases). The V end was cut by 4 bases, the J end by 0 bases, with 11 bases between. Germline-derived CDR1 and CDR2 are SGHRS and YFSETQ. The CDR3 is 14 amino acids. The CDR3 coding sequence is TGCGCCAGCAGCGAAGTGGACAGCTCCTACGAGCAGTACTTC. Its translation is CASSEVDSSYEQYF.